By sample share, the clone carrying this TCR gamma chain is large. Within the sample, other DNA sequences also encode this same CDR3. Germline V lookup: CDR1 GITISATS, CDR2 ISYDGTV (reference sequence). This CDR3 comprises 16 residues. J lost 3 bases, V lost 1 base, and 12 bases had no gene match. TCRdb applied CATT to the multiplex PCR reads for clone calling. The table has more than 4,000 gamma-chain clones, approximately 3.7% seen once. Gammadelta T cells were flow-sorted from PBMC into Vgamma9/Vdelta2+ and Vdelta2-negative populations for bulk analysis. This sample is drawn from a study of γδ T cells in repeated Plasmodium falciparum infection. Study-level background: Donors had four controlled P. falciparum NF54 infections over 644 days.

The specimen sequenced was gamma-delta T cells from blood. This chain links TRGV9 with TRGJ1 or TRGJ2. This clonotype was obtained from a pool of human donors (malaria-infected and uninfected, not separated). The CDR3 here is CALWEVEAHPYYKKLF. The CDR3 coding sequence is TGTGCCTTGTGGGAGGTCGAGGCCCATCCTTATTATAAGAAACTCTTT.